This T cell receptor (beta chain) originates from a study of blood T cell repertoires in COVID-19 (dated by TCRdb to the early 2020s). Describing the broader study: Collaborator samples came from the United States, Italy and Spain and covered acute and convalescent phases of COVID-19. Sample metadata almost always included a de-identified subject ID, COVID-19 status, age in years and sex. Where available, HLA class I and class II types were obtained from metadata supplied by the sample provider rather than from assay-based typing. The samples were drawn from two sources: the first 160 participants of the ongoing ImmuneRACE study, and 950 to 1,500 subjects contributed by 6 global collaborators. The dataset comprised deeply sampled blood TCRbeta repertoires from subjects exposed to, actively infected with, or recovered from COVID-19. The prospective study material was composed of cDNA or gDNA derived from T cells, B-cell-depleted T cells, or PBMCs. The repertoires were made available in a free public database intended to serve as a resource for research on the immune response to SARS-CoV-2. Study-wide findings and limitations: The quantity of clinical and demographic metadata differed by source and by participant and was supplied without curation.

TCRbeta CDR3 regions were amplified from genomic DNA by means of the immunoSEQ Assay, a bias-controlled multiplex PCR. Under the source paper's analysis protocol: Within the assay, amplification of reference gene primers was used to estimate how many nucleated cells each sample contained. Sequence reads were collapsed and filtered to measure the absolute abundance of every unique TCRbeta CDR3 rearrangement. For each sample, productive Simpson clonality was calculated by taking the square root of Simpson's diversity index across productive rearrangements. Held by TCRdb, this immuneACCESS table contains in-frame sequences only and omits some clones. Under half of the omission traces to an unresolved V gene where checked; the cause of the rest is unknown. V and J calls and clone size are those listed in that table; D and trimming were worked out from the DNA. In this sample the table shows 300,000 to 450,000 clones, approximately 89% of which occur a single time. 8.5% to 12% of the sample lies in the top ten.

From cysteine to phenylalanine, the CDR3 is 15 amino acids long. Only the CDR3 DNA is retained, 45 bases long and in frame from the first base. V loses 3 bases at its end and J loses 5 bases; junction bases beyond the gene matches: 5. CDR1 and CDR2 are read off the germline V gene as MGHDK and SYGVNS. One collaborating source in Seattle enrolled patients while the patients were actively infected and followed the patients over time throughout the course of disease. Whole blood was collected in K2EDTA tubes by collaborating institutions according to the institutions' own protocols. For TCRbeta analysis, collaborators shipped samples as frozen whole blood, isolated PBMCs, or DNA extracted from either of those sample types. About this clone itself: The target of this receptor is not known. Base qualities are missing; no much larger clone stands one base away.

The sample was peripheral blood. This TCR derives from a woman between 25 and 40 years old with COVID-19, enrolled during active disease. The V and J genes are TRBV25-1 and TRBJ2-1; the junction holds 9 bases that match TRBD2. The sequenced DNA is TGTGCCAGCAGTGAGGCGGGAGGGCATAACAATGAGCAGTTCTTC. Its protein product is CASSEAGGHNNEQFF.